This TCR beta chain stems from a study of shared T cell receptors in the human thymus. The assay was immunoSEQ multiplex PCR, and TCRdb's table has in-frame clones only and misses some. The sample includes over 450,000 clones, around three quarters of them seen just once. This CDR3 is 16 amino acids long. V lost 4 bases and J lost 5; bases outside the gene matches: 6. Germline V gene data show CDR1 as SGDLS and CDR2 as YYNGEE. These data were also reused for a study on human thymus T cells. According to that study: Healthy Finnish infants undergoing corrective surgery for congenital heart defects were used as donors. The study used thymus tissue resected during corrective heart surgery. Related research has reported that thymic repertoires overlap highly among unrelated individuals.

The TCR comes from a boy under two years old with a congenital heart defect. The rearrangement uses TRBV9 and TRBJ2-1, with 13 bases identical to TRBD2. The sample comprised thymocytes. The CDR3 protein is CASSLTSGRVHNEQFF. Here the CDR3 DNA reads TGTGCCAGCAGCCTAACTAGCGGGAGGGTCCACAATGAGCAGTTCTTC.